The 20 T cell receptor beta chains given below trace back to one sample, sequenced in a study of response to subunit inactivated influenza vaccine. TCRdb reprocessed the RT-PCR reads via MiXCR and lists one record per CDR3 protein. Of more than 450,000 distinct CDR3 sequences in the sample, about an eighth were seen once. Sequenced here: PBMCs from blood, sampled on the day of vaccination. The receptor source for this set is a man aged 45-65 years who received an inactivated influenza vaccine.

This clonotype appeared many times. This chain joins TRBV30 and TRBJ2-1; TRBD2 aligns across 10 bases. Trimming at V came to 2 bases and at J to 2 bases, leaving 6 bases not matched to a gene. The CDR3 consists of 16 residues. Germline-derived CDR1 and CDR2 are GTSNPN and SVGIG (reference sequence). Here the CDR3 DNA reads TGTGCCTGGAGTCCTCCTGGACTAGCGGCCTACAATGAGCAGTTCTTC. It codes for CAWSPPGLAAYNEQFF.

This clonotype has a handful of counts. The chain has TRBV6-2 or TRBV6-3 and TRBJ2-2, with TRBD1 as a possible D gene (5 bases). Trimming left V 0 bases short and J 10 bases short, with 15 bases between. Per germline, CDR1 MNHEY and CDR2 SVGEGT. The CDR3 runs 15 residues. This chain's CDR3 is CASSYSPRVGVELFF. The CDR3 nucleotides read TGTGCCAGCAGTTACTCCCCCAGGGTTGGTGTGGAGCTGTTTTTT.

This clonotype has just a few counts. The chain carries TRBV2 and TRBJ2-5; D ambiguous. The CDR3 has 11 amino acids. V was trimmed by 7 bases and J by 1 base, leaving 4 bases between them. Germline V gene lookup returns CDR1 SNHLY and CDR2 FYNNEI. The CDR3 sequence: CASTPQETQYF. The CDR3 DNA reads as TGTGCCAGCACCCCCCAAGAGACCCAGTACTTC. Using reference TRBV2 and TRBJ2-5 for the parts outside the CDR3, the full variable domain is EPEVTQTPSHQVTQMGQEVILRCVPISNHLYFYWYRQILGQKVEFLVSFYNNEISEKSEIFDDQFSVERPDGSNFTLKIRSTKLEDSAMYFCASTPQETQYFGPGTRLLVL.

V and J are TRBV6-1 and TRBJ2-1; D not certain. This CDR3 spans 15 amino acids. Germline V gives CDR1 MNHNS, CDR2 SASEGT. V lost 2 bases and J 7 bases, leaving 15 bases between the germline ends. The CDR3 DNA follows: TGTGCCAGCAGTGAACAAGGTGGCCTGAGAAATGAGCAGTTCTTC. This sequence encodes CASSEQGGLRNEQFF.

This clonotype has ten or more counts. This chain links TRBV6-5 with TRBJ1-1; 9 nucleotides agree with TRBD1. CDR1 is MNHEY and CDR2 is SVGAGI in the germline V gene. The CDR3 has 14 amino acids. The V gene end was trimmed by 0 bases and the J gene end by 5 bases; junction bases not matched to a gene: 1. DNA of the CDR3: TGTGCCAGCAGTTACTCGGGACAGGGAACTGAAGCTTTCTTT. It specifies CASSYSGQGTEAFF.

CDR3 in amino acids: CASSPQGFRTDTQYF. The CDR3 DNA follows: TGTGCCAGCAGTCCGCAGGGTTTTCGCACAGATACGCAGTATTTT. This chain joins TRBV27 and TRBJ2-3; TRBD1 might be the D (5 bases). V was shortened by 5 bases and J by 1 base, with 13 bases between the two germline ends. Germline CDR1 MNHEY, CDR2 SMNVEV (reference sequence). CDR3 length equals 15 residues.

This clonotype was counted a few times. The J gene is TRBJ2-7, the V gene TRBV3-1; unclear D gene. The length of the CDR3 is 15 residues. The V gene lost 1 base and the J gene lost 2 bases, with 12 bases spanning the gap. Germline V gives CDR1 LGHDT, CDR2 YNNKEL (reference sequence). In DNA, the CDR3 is TGTGCCAGCAGCCAAGGTCCAGGCACCACCTACGAGCAGTACTTC. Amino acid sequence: CASSQGPGTTYEQYF.

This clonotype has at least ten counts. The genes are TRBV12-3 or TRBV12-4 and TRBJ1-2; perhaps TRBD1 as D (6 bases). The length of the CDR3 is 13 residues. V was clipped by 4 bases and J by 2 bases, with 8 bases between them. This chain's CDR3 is CASSSGDNYGYTF. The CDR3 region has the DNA TGTGCCAGCAGTTCAGGGGACAACTATGGCTACACCTTC.

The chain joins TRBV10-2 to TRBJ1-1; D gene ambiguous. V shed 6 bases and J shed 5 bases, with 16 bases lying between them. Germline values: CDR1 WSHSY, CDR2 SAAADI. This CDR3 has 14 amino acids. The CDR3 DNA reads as TGCGCCAGCAGATCCGGGCCCTTGGGGACTGAAGCTTTCTTT. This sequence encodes CASRSGPLGTEAFF.

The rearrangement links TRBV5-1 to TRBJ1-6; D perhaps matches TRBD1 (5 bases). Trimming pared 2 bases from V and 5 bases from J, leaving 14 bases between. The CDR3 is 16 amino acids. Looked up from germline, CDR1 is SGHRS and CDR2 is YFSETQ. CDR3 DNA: TGCGCCAGCAGCTTTTTTGGGGGTGGGAATAATTCACCCCTCCACTTT. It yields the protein CASSFFGGGNNSPLHF.

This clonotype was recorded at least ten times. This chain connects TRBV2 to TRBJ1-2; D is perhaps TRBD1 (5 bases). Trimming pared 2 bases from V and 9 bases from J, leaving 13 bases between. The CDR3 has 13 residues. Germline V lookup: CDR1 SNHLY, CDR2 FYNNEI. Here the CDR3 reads CASSETRDASYTF. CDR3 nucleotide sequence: TGTGCCAGCAGTGAAACCCGGGACGCGAGCTACACCTTC.

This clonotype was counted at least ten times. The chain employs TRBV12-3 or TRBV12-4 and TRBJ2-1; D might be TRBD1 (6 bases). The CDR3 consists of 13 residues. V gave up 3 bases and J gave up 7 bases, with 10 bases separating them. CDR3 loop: CASSLSGANEQFF. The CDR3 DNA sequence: TGTGCCAGCAGTTTGTCAGGGGCGAATGAGCAGTTCTTC.

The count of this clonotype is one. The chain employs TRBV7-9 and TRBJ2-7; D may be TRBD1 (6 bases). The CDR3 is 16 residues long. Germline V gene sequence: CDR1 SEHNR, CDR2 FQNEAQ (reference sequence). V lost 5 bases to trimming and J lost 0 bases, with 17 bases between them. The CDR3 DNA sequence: TGTGCCAGCAGCCTACGAGAGGGGGAGAGCTCCTACGAGCAGTACTTC. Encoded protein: CASSLREGESSYEQYF.

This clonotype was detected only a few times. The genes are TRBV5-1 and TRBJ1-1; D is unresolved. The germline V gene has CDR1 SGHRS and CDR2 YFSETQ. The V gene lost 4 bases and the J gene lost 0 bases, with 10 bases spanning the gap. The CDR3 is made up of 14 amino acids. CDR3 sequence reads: CASSPGNLNTEAFF. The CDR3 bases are TGCGCCAGCAGCCCCGGGAACTTGAACACTGAAGCTTTCTTT. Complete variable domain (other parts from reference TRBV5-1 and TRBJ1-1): KAGVTQTPRYLIKTRGQQVTLSCSPISGHRSVSWYQQTPGQGLQFLFEYFSETQRNKGNFPGRFSGRQFSNSRSEMNVSTLELGDSALYLCASSPGNLNTEAFFGQGTRLTVV.

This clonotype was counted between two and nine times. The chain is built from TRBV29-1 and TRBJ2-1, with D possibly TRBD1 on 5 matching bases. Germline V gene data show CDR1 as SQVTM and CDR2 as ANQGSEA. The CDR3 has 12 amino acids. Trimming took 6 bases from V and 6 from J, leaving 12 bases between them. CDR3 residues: CSVASGFNEQFF. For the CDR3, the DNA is TGCAGCGTCGCTTCAGGGTTCAATGAGCAGTTCTTC.

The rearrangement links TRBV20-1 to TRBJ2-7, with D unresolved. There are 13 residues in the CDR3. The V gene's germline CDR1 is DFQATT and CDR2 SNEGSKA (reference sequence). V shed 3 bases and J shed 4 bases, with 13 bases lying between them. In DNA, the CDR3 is TGCAGTGCTAGCAAACGAGCCGGATACGAGCAGTACTTC. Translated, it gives CSASKRAGYEQYF.

CDR3 sequence: CASSLFLGGNTEAFF. CDR3 sequence (DNA): TGTGCCAGCAGTCTCTTCCTTGGGGGGAACACTGAAGCTTTCTTT. The rearrangement uses TRBV12-3 or TRBV12-4 and TRBJ1-1; D is possibly TRBD1 (5 bases). V was cut by 5 bases and J by 1 base, with 14 bases left in between. CDR3 length: 15 residues.

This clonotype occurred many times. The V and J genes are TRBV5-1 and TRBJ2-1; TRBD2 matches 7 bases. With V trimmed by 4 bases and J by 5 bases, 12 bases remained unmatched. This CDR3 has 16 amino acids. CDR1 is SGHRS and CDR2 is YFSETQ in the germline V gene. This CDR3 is CASSPGGLGENNEQFF. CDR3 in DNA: TGCGCCAGCAGCCCTGGAGGACTAGGAGAAAACAATGAGCAGTTCTTC. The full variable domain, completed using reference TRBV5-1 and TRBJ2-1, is KAGVTQTPRYLIKTRGQQVTLSCSPISGHRSVSWYQQTPGQGLQFLFEYFSETQRNKGNFPGRFSGRQFSNSRSEMNVSTLELGDSALYLCASSPGGLGENNEQFFGPGTRLTVL.

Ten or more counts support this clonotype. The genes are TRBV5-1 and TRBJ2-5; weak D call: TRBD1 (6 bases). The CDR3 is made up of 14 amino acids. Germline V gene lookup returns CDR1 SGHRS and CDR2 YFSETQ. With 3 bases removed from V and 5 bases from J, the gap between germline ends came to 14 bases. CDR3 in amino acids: CASSSGWDTETQYF. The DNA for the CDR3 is TGCGCCAGCAGCTCAGGATGGGACACCGAGACCCAGTACTTC. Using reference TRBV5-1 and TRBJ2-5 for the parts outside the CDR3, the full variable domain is KAGVTQTPRYLIKTRGQQVTLSCSPISGHRSVSWYQQTPGQGLQFLFEYFSETQRNKGNFPGRFSGRQFSNSRSEMNVSTLELGDSALYLCASSSGWDTETQYFGPGTRLLVL.

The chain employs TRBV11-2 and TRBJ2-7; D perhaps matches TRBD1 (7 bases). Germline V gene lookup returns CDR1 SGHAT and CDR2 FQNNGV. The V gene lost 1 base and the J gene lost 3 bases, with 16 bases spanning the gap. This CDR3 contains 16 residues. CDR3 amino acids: CASSLGFGQGGYEQYF. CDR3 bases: TGTGCCAGCAGCTTAGGATTTGGGCAGGGGGGCTACGAGCAGTACTTC.